Here is one T cell receptor (beta chain) with its context. In the source study's methods: Counts of nucleated cells, estimated from reference gene primer amplification, were obtained. Repertoires were generated with immunoSEQ multiplex PCR, while TCRdb's copy carries only in-frame clones and drops some. V and J calls and clone size are given by that table; D and trimming were obtained from the DNA. The sample holds a few hundred thousand clones, nearly 90% seen once. Looked up from germline, CDR1 is SNHLY and CDR2 is FYNNEI. The CDR3 runs 16 residues. Trimming took off 5 bases at V and 5 bases at J, with 21 bases between the two ends. The data derive from a study of blood T cell repertoires in COVID-19. Study information: Acute and convalescent COVID-19 samples came from the United States, Italy and Spain. T cells, B-cell-depleted T cells, or PBMCs provided the cDNA or gDNA that served as material.

In Seattle, patients joined the study during active infection and were tracked longitudinally. The sequence derives from a woman aged 60-75 years with COVID-19, enrolled during active disease. V is TRBV2 and J is TRBJ1-2, with a tentative D call TRBD1 (6 bases). The sample taken for sequencing was peripheral blood. The chain's CDR3 is CASSHPPGQIGYGYTF. The CDR3, as DNA: TGTGCCAGCAGTCATCCACCGGGACAAATAGGGTATGGCTACACCTTC.